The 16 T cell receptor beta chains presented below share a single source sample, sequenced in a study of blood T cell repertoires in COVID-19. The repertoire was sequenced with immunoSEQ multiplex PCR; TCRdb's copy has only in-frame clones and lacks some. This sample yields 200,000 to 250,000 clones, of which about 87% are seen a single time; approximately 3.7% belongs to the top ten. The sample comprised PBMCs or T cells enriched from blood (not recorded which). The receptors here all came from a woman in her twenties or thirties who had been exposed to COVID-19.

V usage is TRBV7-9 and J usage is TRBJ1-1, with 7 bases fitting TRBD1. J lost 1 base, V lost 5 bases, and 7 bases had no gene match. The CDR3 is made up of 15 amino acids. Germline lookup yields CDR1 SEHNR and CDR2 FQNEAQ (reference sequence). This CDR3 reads CASSATGTENTEAFF. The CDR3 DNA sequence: TGTGCCAGCAGCGCCACCGGGACAGAGAACACTGAAGCTTTCTTT.

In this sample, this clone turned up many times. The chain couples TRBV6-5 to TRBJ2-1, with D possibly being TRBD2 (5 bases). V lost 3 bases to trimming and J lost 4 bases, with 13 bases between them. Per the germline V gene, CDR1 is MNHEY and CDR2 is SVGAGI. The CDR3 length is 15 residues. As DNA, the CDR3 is TGTGCCAGCAGTTATGAGGGAGCGAATTACAATGAGCAGTTCTTC. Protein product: CASSYEGANYNEQFF.

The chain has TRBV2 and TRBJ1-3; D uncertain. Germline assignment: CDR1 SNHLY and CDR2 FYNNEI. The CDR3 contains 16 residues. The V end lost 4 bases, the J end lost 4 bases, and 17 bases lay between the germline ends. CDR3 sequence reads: CASSVDPDYLGNTIYF. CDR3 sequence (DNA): TGTGCCAGCAGTGTAGATCCGGACTACCTCGGAAACACCATATATTTT. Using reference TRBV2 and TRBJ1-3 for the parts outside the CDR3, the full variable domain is EPEVTQTPSHQVTQMGQEVILRCVPISNHLYFYWYRQILGQKVEFLVSFYNNEISEKSEIFDDQFSVERPDGSNFTLKIRSTKLEDSAMYFCASSVDPDYLGNTIYFGEGSWLTVV.

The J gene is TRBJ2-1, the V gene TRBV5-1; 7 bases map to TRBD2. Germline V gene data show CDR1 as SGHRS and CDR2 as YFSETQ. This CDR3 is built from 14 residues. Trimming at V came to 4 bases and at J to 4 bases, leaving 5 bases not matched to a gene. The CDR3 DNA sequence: TGCGCCAGCAGCCTTAGCGGGCCTTACAATGAGCAGTTCTTC. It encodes CASSLSGPYNEQFF.

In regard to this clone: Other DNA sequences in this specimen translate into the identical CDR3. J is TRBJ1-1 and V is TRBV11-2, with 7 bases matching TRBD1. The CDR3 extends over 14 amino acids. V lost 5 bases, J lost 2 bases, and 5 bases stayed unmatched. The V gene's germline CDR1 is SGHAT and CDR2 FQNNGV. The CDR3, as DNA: TGTGCCAGCAGCCCTCAGGGGGTAAACACTGAAGCTTTCTTT. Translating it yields CASSPQGVNTEAFF.

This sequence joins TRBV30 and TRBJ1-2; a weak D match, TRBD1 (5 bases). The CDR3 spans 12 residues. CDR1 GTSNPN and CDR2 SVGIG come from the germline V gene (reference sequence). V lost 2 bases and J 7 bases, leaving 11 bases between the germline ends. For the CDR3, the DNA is TGTGCCTGGAGTAAAGACAGATTTGGCTACACCTTC. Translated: CAWSKDRFGYTF. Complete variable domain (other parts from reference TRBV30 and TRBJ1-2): SQTIHQWPATLVQPVGSPLSLECTVEGTSNPNLYWYRQAAGRGLQLLFYSVGIGQISSEVPQNLSASRPQDRQFILSSKKLLLSDSGFYLCAWSKDRFGYTFGSGTRLTVV.

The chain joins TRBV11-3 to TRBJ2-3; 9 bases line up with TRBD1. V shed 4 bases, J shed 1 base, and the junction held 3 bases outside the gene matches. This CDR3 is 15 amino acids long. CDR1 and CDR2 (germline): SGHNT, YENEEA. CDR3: CASSWGQGGTDTQYF. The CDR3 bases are TGTGCCAGCAGCTGGGGACAGGGAGGCACAGATACGCAGTATTTT.

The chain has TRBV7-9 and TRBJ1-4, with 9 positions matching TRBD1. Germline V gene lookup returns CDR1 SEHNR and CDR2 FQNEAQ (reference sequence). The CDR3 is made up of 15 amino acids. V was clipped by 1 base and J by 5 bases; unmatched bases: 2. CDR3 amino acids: CASSLEGTGNEKLFF. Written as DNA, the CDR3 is TGTGCCAGCAGCTTAGAAGGGACAGGGAATGAAAAACTGTTTTTT.

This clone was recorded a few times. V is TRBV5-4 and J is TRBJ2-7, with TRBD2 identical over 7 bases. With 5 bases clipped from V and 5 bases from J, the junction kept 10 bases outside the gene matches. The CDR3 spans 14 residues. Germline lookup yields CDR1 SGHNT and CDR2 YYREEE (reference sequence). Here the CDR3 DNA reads TGTGCCAGCAGTCCTACTAGCGATATCCACGAGCAGTACTTC. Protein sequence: CASSPTSDIHEQYF.

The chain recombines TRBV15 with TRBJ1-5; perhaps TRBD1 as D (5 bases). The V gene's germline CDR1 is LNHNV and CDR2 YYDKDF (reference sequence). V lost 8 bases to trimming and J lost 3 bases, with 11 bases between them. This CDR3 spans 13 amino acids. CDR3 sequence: CATAGGPNQPQHF. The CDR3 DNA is TGTGCCACCGCGGGGGGACCCAATCAGCCCCAGCATTTT.

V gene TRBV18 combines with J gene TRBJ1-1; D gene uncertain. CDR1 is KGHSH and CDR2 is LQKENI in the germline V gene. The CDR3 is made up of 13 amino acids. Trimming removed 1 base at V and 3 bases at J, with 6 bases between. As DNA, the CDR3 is TGTGCCAGCTCACCACGGGAGGACACTGAAGCTTTCTTT. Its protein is CASSPREDTEAFF.

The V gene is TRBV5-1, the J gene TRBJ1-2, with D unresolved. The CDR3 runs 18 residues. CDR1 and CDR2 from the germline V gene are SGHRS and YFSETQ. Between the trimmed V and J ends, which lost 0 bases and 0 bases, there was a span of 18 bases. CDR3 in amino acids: CASSLDGRTIASNYGYTF. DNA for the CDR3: TGCGCCAGCAGCTTGGATGGGAGAACAATTGCCTCTAACTATGGCTACACCTTC.

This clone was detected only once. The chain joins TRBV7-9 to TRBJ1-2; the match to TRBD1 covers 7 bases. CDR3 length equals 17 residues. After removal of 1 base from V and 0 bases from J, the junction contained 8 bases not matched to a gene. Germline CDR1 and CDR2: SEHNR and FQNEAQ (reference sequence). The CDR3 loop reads CASSLDWDRASNYGYTF. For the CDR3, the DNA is TGTGCCAGCAGCTTAGATTGGGACAGAGCCTCTAACTATGGCTACACCTTC.

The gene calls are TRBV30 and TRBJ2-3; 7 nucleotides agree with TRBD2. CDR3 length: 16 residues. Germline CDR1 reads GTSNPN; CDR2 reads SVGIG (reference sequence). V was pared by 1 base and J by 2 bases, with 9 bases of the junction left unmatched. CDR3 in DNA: TGTGCCTGGAGTGATAGACTAGCAAGTCTCACAGATACGCAGTATTTT. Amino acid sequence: CAWSDRLASLTDTQYF.

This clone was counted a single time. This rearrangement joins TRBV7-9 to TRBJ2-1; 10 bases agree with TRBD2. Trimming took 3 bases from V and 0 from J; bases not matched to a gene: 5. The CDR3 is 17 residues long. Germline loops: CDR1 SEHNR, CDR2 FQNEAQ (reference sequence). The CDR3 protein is CASSFPSGGGSYNEQFF. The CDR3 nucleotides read TGTGCCAGCAGCTTCCCGAGCGGGGGGGGCTCCTACAATGAGCAGTTCTTC.

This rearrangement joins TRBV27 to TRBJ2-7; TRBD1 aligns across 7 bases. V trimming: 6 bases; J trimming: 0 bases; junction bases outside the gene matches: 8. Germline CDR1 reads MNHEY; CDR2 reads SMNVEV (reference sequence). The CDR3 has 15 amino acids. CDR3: CASSQLTGLSYEQYF. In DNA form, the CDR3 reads TGTGCCAGCAGCCAATTGACAGGGCTCTCCTACGAGCAGTACTTC.